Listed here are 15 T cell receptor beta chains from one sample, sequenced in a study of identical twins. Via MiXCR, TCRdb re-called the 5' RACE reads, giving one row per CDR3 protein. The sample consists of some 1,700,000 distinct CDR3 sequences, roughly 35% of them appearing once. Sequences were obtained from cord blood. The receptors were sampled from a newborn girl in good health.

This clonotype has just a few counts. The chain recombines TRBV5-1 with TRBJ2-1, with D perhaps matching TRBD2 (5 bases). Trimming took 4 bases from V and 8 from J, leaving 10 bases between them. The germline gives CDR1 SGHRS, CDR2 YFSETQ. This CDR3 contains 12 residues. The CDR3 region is CASSAIGDEQFF. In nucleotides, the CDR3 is TGCGCCAGCAGCGCCATCGGGGATGAGCAGTTCTTC.

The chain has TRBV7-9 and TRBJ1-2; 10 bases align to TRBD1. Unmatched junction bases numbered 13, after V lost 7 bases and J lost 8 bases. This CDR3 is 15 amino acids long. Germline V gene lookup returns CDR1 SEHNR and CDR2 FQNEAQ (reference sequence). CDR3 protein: CASKGTGEFRGGYTF. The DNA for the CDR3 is TGTGCCAGCAAGGGGACAGGGGAATTTAGAGGAGGCTACACCTTC. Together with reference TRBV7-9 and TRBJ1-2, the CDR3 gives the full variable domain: DTGVSQNPRHKITKRGQNVTFRCDPISEHNRLYWYRQTLGQGPEFLTYFQNEAQLEKSRLLSDRFSAERPKGSFSTLEIQRTEQGDSAMYLCASKGTGEFRGGYTFGSGTRLTVV.

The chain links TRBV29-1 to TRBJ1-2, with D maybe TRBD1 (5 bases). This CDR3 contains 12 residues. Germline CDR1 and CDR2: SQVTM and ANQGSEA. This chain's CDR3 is CSWGDPVYGYTF. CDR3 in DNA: TGCAGTTGGGGGGACCCCGTGTATGGCTACACCTTC. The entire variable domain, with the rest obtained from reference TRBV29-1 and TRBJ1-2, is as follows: SAVISQKPSRDICQRGTSLTIQCQVDSQVTMMFWYRQQPGQSLTLIATANQGSEATYESGFVIDKFPISRPNLTFSTLTVSNMSPEDSSIYLCSWGDPVYGYTFGSGTRLTVV.

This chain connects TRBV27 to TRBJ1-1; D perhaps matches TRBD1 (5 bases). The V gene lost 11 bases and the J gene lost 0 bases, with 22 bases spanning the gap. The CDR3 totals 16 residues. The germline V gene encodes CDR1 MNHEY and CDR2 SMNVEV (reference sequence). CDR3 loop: CAAMGVGTYMNTEAFF. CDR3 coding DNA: TGTGCCGCGATGGGGGTAGGGACTTACATGAACACTGAAGCTTTCTTT.

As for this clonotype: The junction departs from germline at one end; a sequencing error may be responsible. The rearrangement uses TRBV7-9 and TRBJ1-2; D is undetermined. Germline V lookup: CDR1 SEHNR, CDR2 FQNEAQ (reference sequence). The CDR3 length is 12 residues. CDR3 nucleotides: TGTGCCAACAGCTTATCCGGGGATGGCTACACCTTC. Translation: CANSLSGDGYTF. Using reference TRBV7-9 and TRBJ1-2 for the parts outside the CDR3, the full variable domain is DTGVSQNPRHKITKRGQNVTFRCDPISEHNRLYWYRQTLGQGPEFLTYFQNEAQLEKSRLLSDRFSAERPKGSFSTLEIQRTEQGDSAMYLCANSLSGDGYTFGSGTRLTVV.

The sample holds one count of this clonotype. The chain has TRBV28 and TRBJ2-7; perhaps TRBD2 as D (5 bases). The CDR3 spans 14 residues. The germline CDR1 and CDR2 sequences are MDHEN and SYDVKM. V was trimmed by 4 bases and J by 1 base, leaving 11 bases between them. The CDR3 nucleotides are TGTGCCAGCAGTTCCCCAACTAGTTCCTACGAGCAGTACTTC. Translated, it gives CASSSPTSSYEQYF. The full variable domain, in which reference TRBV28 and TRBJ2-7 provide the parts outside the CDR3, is DVKVTQSSRYLVKRTGEKVFLECVQDMDHENMFWYRQDPGLGLRLIYFSYDVKMKEKGDIPEGYSVSREKKERFSLILESASTNQTSMYLCASSSPTSSYEQYFGPGTRLTVT.

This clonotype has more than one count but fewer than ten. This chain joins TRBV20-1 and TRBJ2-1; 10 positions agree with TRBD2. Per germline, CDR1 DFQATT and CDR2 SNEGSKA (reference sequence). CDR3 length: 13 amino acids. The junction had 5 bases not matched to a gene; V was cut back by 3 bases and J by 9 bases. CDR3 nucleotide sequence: TGCAGTGCTAGTAAGCGGGAGGGCGGTGAGCAGTTCTTC. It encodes CSASKREGGEQFF.

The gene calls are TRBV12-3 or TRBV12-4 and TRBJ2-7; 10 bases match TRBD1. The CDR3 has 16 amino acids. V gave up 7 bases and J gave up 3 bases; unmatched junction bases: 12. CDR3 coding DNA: TGTGCCAGCACCCAAACGAGGGACAGGGGTCTCTACGAGCAGTACTTC. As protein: CASTQTRDRGLYEQYF.

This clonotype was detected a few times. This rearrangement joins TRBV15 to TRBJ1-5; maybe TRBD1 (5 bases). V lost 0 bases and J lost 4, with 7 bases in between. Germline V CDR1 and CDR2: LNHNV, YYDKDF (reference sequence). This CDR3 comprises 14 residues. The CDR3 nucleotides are TGTGCCACCAGCAGAGATGAGGGGAATCAGCCCCAGCATTTT. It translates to CATSRDEGNQPQHF.

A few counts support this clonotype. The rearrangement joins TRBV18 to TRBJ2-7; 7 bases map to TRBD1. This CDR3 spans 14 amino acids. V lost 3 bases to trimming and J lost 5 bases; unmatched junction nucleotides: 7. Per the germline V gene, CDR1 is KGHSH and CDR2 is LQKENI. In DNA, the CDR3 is TGTGCCAGCTCACCCGACAGGGTAGAGAACGAGCAGTACTTC. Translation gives CASSPDRVENEQYF.

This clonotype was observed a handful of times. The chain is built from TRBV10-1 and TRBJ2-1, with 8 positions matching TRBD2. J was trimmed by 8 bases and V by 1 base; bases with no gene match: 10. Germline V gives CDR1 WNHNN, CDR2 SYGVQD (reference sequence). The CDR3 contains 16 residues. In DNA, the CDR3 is TGCGCCAGCAGTGAGTGGTCGGGGGGGCCTTCGGATGAGCAGTTCTTC. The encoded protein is CASSEWSGGPSDEQFF.

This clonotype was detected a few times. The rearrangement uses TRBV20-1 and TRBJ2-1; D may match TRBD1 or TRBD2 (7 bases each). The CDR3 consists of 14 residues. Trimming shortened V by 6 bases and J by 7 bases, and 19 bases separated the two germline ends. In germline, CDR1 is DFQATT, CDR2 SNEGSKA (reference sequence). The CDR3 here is CSAVKRQGGNEQFF. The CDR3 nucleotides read TGCAGTGCCGTAAAGCGACAGGGAGGGAATGAGCAGTTCTTC.

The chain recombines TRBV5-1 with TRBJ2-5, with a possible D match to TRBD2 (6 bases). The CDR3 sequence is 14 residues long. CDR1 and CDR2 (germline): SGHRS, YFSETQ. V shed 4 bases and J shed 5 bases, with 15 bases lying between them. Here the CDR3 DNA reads TGCGCCAGCAGCACTAGCCCACCGGAGGAGACCCAGTACTTC. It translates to CASSTSPPEETQYF.

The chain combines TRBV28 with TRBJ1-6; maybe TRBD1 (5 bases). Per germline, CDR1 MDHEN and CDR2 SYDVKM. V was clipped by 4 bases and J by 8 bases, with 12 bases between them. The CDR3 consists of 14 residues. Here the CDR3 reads CASSSPTGYSPLHF. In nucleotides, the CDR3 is TGTGCCAGCAGTTCTCCCACAGGATATTCACCCCTCCACTTT.

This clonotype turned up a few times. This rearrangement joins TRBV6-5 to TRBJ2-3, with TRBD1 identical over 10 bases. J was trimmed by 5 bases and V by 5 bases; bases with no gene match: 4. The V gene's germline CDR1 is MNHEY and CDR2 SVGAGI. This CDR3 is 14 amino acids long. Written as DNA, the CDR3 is TGTGCCAGCAGTCAGGGACAGGGGAAAGATACGCAGTATTTT. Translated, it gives CASSQGQGKDTQYF.